Included here is one T cell receptor (beta chain) sequence, with context. V shed 7 bases and J shed 6 bases, with 19 bases lying between them. This CDR3 region has 15 residues. Germline CDR1 and CDR2: MNHEY and SVGAGI. Cohorts were based on clinical histories the participants reported. Either two negative PCRs, clearance, or symptom resolution qualified Cohort 3 donors as recovered. Sequenced by immunoSEQ multiplex PCR; TCRdb stores in-frame clones only, minus some. The repertoire has roughly 340,000 clones, around 91% of them found once; the top ten carry 0.9% to 1.1%. This record comes from a study of blood T cell repertoires in COVID-19.

The chain recombines TRBV6-5 with TRBJ1-5; D is possibly TRBD1 (5 bases). This receptor was taken from a man between 18 and 29 years old who had recovered from COVID-19. The specimen sequenced was PBMCs or T cells enriched from blood (not recorded which). CDR3 sequence (DNA): TGTGCCAGCACCGAATACGGGGGAGTCAGTCAGCCCCAGCATTTT. Amino acids: CASTEYGGVSQPQHF.